Described below is a single T cell receptor beta chain sequence and its context. This entry is derived from a study of T-cell reconstitution after alpha-beta-depleted transplantation in children. Germline V gene lookup returns CDR1 MNHNS and CDR2 SASEGT. The CDR3 covers 14 residues. The V and J ends lost 6 bases and 10 bases respectively, with 21 bases between them. Preparation of the TCRbeta library was carried out with unique molecular identifiers. TCRdb independently ran MiXCR on the PCR reads; one entry per CDR3 protein. The sample has 450,000 to 500,000 distinct CDR3 sequences, about an eighth seen once.

The sequence was obtained from a human donor who donated a stem cell graft to a child with combined immunodeficiency. The sequenced sample was PBMCs from the stem cell graft donor, obtained from the stem cell graft. J is TRBJ1-1 and V is TRBV6-1, with a weak D call TRBD1 (5 bases). As DNA, the CDR3 is TGTGCCAGCAGACGCGGAGAGGGGCCCATTGGAGCTTTCTTT. The encoded protein is CASRRGEGPIGAFF.